The T cell receptor (beta chain) under discussion was sequenced for a study of human T cells and chemical hapten exposure. Overall study: The study sensitized with 2% DPC on an approximately 2 cm by approximately 2 cm patch of upper inner arm skin. Overall study results and limits: Expanded TCRs showed more large CDR3 clusters than pre-sensitization or healthy control sets. DPC sensitization left the count of TCRs above 1 in 1000 unchanged.

This clonotype was observed many times. The target antigen is unknown. Sample time point: patch test 1, 2 weeks after DPC sensitization. The treatment was: therapeutic diphenylcyclopropenone sensitization with weekly scalp DPC. A single record per CDR3 protein comes from TCRdb applying MiXCR to the RACE reads. The top ten clones hold around 1.7% of a sample with 150,000 to 200,000 distinct CDR3 sequences, roughly 15% of them seen once. This TCR was recovered from a woman aged 25 to 45 with alopecia areata. Some clones in this sample may be carry-over from other donors' samples. This specimen consisted of whole blood, obtained in connection with sensitization to the hapten diphenylcyclopropenone (DPC).

CDR3 residues: CASSLGGRDKNIQYF. As DNA, the CDR3 is TGTGCCAGCAGCTTGGGGGGCCGAGACAAAAACATTCAGTACTTC. The chain uses TRBV7-3 and TRBJ2-4; D tentatively fits TRBD1 or TRBD2 (6 bases each). The germline V gene has CDR1 SGHTA and CDR2 FQGTGA. Trimming cost V 3 bases and J 3 bases, with 12 bases left between them. This CDR3 region has 15 residues. Full variable domain (outside the CDR3, taken from reference TRBV7-3 and TRBJ2-4): GAGVSQTPSNKVTEKGKYVELRCDPISGHTALYWYRQSLGQGPEFLIYFQGTGAADDSGLPNDRFFAVRPEGSVSTLKIQRTERGDSAVYLCASSLGGRDKNIQYFGAGTRLSVL.